This T cell receptor beta chain was obtained from a study of CD8+ T cells in alopecia areata (dated by TCRdb to 2016 to 2019). Study-level background: Treated patients were enrolled in an open-label pilot trial of oral tofacitinib, 5 to 10 mg twice daily, for moderate-to-severe alopecia areata. In humans, TCRbeta sequencing was performed on scalp tissue and on sorted CD4+ and CD8+ peripheral blood T cells from healthy controls and from patients with patchy or totalis/universalis alopecia areata. In both human patients and the C3H/HeJ mouse model, the study applied high-throughput TCRbeta sequencing to look at T cell clonal expansion in alopecia areata. RNA was extracted with the PAXgene miRNA kit for fixed scalp, the miRNeasy kit for PBMCs, and the RNeasy kit for mouse skin. Tofacitinib-treated patients had biopsies at baseline and at 4 and 24 weeks of treatment, with a later scalp biopsy in several patients. Clonality in the scalp was compared among normal scalp (n=4), patchy alopecia areata scalp (n=8), and alopecia totalis/universalis scalp (n=8). The SALT score, which quantifies the percentage of affected scalp surface area, was used to measure disease severity in treated patients. Patients received tofacitinib for 6 to 18 months and were then followed off drug for 6 months to check for delayed response and recurrence. TCRbeta CDR3 regions were amplified by immunoSEQ multiplex PCR with 35 Vbeta forward and 13 Jbeta reverse primers. Overall study outcomes, separate from this receptor: Higher clonality and more expanded CD8+ clones were observed in lesional scalp than in normal scalp, particularly in alopecia totalis/universalis, a finding suggestive of antigenic drive. Unlike mouse skin, which is dominated by gammadelta T cells, normal human skin has resident alphabeta T cells that are also sequenced, and this complicates analysis of the scalp TCR repertoire. With tofacitinib, both scalp clonality and the number of expanded CD8+ clones among the top 100 scalp clones went down significantly. During tofacitinib treatment, many expanded lesional clones remained in scalp and blood, and this persistence may partly explain relapse after treatment is stopped. Because the treated cohort was small and included a single nonresponder, larger studies are needed to assess links between baseline CD8+ expansion and response. Shared TCR sequences between patients were less evident than in mice, which may be partly attributable to HLA diversity in the patient population.

This clone showed up just a few times. The antigen it recognizes is unknown. Base-call qualities are not available, and no considerably larger clone is one nucleotide away. The sample's time point label, in plain terms: roughly 24 weeks on oral tofacitinib. This specimen's treatment or condition label, interpreted: oral pan-JAK inhibitor, 5-10 mg twice daily. From alopecia areata patients, peripheral blood was collected along with lesional scalp punch biopsies. PBMCs were isolated by density centrifugation and stained for CD3, CD4 and CD8, and CD4+ and CD8+ T cells were sorted on a FACSAria. Libraries were built with the immunoSEQ multiplex PCR assay. For TCR sequencing, RNA was extracted from every sample and reverse transcribed into cDNA to serve as template. SuperScript III was used to make first-strand cDNA, primed with a 2:1 mix of oligo-dT and random hexamers. A synthetic immune receptor repertoire was used to gauge amplification bias, and whatever bias remained was removed computationally. Per the authors' processing: Raw reads were preprocessed to remove errors, and CDR3 was defined by IMGT conventions from the conserved cysteine to phenylalanine. Clonality was calculated as 1 minus Shannon entropy normalized by log2 of the number of productive unique TCRs. Whether scalp clones were CD4 or CD8 was inferred by matching scalp TCRbeta sequences against CD4 and CD8 repertoires sorted from blood. TCRdb provides this immuneACCESS table in a form limited to in-frame rearrangements. Some clones are lacking; in checked studies, under half of them reflect an unresolved V gene, and why the rest are absent is not known. The DNA was the basis for D and trimming; V, J and clone size are from that table. This sample comprises around 100,000 clones, roughly 56% of them detected only once. Clones ranked in the top ten supply 3% to 4% of the sample.

Measured from the cysteine to the phenylalanine, the CDR3 is 15 residues long. The read is trimmed to its CDR3 DNA, 45 bases read in frame from base 1. CDR1 and CDR2, per the germline V gene, are MNHNS and SASEGT. V is reduced by 6 bases and J by 6 bases, leaving a spacing of 15 bases between them. The receptor chain draws on TRBV6-1 and TRBJ1-6; the D gene assignment is ambiguous. The clonotype originates from a human donor with alopecia areata. The sequences come from CD4+ T cells sorted from blood, collected at week 24, from a patient treated with tofacitinib. The CDR3 region has the sequence CASSLQDTGNSPLHF. The nucleotides are TGTGCCAGCAGCCTTCAGGATACGGGTAATTCACCCCTCCACTTT.